Listed below are T cell receptor beta chains from one sample, sequenced in a study of vaccination and CD4 T cells after COVID-19. TCRdb called the PCR reads again in MiXCR, with one record for every CDR3 protein. Among some 40,000 distinct CDR3 sequences, more than 30% were seen once, and the ten largest hold about 5.3%. The sequenced sample was CD4+ T cells from blood, obtained about 7 months after SARS-CoV-2 vaccination. These receptors all stem from a human donor who had recovered from COVID-19. Each CDR3 is given without its conserved first and last residue. The size of a clone is reported for some rows only, either as once, few or many, or as a class for expanded clones.

v_call	clone_size	j_call	cdr3_aa
TRBV6-2/TRBV6-3	many	TRBJ2-3	ASKGLLGDTQY
TRBV11-2	NA	TRBJ1-1	ASGGPNTEAF
TRBV6-2/TRBV6-3	NA	TRBJ2-7	ASSHYEQY
TRBV7-8	few	TRBJ2-7	ASSFRYEQY
TRBV15	few	TRBJ2-5	ATSSMEWETQY
TRBV10-1	few	TRBJ2-5	ASSDRLAGVETQY
TRBV7-8	few	TRBJ1-2	ASSRRALWGYT
TRBV5-4	once	TRBJ2-1	ASSLVSSSYNEQF
TRBV5-1	once	TRBJ1-5	ASSEDGNQPQH
TRBV20-1	few	TRBJ1-1	SARDVVSTEAF
TRBV28	NA	TRBJ1-4	ASIQLGRGNEKLF
TRBV6-5	NA	TRBJ2-5	ASSLTSGTQETQY
TRBV10-2	few	TRBJ1-5	ASSDQQGLGQPQH
TRBV6-5	few	TRBJ2-3	ASSYRRVGDTQY
TRBV12-2	NA	TRBJ2-1	ASRLIREGLHNEQF
TRBV11-2	few	TRBJ2-3	ASSLRRDGTDTQY
TRBV29-1	NA	TRBJ2-1	SVGARGQEYNEQF
TRBV28	NA	TRBJ2-7	ASSLAGLTYEQY
TRBV24-1	NA	TRBJ2-7	ATSETLAGEDEQY
TRBV20-1	NA	TRBJ2-5	SAIHVQETQY
TRBV7-2	few	TRBJ1-5	ASSLEGVGGNQPQH
TRBV20-1	few	TRBJ2-5	SASRGLETQY
TRBV28	NA	TRBJ2-7	ASSLSGTTYEQY
TRBV7-3	few	TRBJ2-3	ASSLQGASTDTQY
TRBV7-6	NA	TRBJ2-3	ASSLALAGANTQY
TRBV19	NA	TRBJ2-5	ASSIDRGLRETQY
TRBV6-4	few	TRBJ2-1	ASSDSTGHNEQF
TRBV6-4	few	TRBJ2-1	ASSAETGSYNEQF
TRBV6-1	few	TRBJ2-3	ASRDTGVPDTQY
TRBV20-1	few	TRBJ2-3	SVARAGTDTQY
TRBV20-1	NA	TRBJ2-7	SASLGTSKYEQY
TRBV4-1	NA	TRBJ2-2	ASSRSGELF
TRBV7-9	many	TRBJ2-7	ASSLGGKGPYEQY
TRBV20-1	NA	TRBJ2-5	SARETGGNQETQY
TRBV28	NA	TRBJ2-2	ATQWGQGVVGELF
TRBV7-8	NA	TRBJ2-5	ASSSLAGGGTQY
TRBV19	NA	TRBJ1-5	ASSFGVGLNNQPQH
TRBV6-2/TRBV6-3	NA	TRBJ2-1	ASSYSLRAGEQF
TRBV28	few	TRBJ1-5	ASTRFRNQPQH
TRBV2	few	TRBJ2-1	ASSEEESFEQF
TRBV6-1	once	TRBJ1-2	ASSQKQGSRYGYT
TRBV28	few	TRBJ2-7	ASSLVAGEAEQY
TRBV7-6	NA	TRBJ2-7	ASSLEGQSYEQY
TRBV6-5	NA	TRBJ2-7	ASSYAPGTSRSYEQY
TRBV29-1	NA	TRBJ1-2	SYFTDRVEGGYT
TRBV24-1	few	TRBJ2-2	AIGHPNTGELF
TRBV7-2	few	TRBJ2-1	ASSLGLAGIGEQF
TRBV10-2	NA	TRBJ2-5	ATRGQETQY